This TCR beta chain emerged from a study of identical twins. TCRdb reprocessed the 5' RACE reads with MiXCR, giving one entry per CDR3 protein. The data show roughly 690,000 distinct CDR3 sequences, 21% seen once. This clonotype was counted a few times. Germline-derived CDR1 and CDR2 are SGHTA and FQGTGA. With 4 bases removed from V and 3 bases from J, the gap between germline ends came to 11 bases. The CDR3 extends over 14 amino acids. The data were also submitted as part of a second study, on T cells expressing NK-cell markers.

The V call is TRBV7-3, the J call TRBJ2-3; tentative D call: TRBD2 (6 bases). The sequenced sample was PBMCs. This sequence was found in a woman aged 18-29 years in good health. CDR3 DNA sequence: TGTGCCAGCAGCTACGACGCGGGGACAGATACGCAGTATTTT. Translating it yields CASSYDAGTDTQYF.